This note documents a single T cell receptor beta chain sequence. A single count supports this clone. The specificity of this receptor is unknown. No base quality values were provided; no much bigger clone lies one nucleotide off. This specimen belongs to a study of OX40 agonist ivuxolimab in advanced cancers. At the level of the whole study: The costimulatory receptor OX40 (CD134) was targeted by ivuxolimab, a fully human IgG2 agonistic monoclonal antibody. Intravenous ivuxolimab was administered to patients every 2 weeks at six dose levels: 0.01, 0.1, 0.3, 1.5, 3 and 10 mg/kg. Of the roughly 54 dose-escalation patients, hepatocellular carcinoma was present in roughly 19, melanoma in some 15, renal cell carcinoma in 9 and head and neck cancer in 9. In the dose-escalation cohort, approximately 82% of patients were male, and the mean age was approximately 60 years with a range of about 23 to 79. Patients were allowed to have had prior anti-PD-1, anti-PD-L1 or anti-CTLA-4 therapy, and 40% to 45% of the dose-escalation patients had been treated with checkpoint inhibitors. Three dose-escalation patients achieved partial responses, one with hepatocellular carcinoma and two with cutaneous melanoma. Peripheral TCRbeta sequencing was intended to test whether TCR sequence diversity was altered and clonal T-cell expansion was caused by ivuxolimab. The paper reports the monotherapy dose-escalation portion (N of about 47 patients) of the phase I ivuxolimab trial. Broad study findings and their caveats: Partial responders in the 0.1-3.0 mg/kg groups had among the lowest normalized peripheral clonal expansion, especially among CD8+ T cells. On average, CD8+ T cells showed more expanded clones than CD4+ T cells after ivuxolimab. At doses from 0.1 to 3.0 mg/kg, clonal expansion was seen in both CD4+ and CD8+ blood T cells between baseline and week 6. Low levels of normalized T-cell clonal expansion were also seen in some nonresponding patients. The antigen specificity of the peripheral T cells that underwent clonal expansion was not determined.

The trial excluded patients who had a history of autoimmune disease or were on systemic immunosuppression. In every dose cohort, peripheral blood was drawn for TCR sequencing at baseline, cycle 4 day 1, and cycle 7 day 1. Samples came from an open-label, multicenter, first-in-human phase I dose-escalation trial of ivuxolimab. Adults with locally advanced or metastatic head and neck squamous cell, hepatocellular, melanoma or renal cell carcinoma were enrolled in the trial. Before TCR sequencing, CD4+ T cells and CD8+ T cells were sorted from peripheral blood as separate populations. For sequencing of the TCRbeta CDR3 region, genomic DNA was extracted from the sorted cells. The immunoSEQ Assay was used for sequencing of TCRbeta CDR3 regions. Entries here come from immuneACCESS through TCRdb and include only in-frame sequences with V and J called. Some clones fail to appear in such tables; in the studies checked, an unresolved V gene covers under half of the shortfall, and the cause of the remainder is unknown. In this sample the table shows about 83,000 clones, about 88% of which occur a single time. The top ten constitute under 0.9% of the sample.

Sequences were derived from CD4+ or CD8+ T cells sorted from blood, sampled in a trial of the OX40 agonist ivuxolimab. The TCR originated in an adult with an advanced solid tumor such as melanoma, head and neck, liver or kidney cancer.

In nucleotides, the sequence is TGTGCCAGCAGCTTGAAATCTCTTCTTTCCAATCAGCCCCAGCATTTT. Translated, this is CASSLKSLLSNQPQHF. In this chain, TRBV5-8 is recombined with TRBJ1-5, with the D gene not clear enough to name. CDR1 and CDR2, per the germline V gene, are SGHTS and YDEGEE. Cut back by 1 base and 3 bases, the V and J ends lie 14 bases apart. Inclusive of the bounding cysteine and phenylalanine, the CDR3 is 16 residues long. Only the CDR3 DNA stays, 48 bases, in frame from base 1.